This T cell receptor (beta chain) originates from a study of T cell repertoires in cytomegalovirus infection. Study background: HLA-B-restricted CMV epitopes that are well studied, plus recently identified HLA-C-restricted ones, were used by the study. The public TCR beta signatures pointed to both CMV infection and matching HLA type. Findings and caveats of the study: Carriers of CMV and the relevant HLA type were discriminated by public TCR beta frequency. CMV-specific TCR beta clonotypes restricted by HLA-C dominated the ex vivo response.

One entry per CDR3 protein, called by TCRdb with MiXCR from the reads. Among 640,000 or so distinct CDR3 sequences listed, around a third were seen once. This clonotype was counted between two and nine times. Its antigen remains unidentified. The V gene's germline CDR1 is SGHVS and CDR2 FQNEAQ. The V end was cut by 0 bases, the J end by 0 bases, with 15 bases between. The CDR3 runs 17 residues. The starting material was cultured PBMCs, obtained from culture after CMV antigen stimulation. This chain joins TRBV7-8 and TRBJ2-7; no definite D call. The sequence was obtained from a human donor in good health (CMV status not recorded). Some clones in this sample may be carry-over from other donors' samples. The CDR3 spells CASSLALGQPGSYEQYF. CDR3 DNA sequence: TGTGCCAGCAGCTTAGCCTTAGGGCAGCCCGGCTCCTACGAGCAGTACTTC. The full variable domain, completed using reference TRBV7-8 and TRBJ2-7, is GAGVSQSPRYKVAKRGQDVALRCDPISGHVSLFWYQQALGQGPEFLTYFQNEAQLDKSGLPSDRFFAERPEGSVSTLKIQRTQQEDSAVYLCASSLALGQPGSYEQYFGPGTRLTVT.